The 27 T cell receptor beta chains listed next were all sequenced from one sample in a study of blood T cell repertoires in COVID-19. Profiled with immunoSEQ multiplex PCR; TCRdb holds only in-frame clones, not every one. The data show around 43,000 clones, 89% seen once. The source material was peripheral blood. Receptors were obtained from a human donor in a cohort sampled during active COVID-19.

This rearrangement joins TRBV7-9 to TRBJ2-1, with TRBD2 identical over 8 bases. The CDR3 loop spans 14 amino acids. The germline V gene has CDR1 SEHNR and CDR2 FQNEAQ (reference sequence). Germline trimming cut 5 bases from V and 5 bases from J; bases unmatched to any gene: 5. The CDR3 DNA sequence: TGTGCCAGCAGCACTAGCGGACCGCACAATGAGCAGTTCTTC. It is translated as CASSTSGPHNEQFF.

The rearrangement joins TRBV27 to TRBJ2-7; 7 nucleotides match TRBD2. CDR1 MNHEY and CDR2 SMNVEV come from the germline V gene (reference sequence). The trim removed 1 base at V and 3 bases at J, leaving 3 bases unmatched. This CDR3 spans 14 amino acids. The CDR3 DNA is TGTGCCAGCAGTTTATTGGGGGGGGGCTACGAGCAGTACTTC. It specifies CASSLLGGGYEQYF.

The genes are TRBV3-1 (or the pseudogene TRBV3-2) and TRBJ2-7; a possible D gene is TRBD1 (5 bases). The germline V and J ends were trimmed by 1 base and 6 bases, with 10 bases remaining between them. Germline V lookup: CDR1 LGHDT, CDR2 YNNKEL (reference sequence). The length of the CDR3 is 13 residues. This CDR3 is CASSQGAGFEQYF. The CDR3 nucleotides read TGTGCCAGCAGCCAAGGCGCAGGGTTCGAGCAGTACTTC.

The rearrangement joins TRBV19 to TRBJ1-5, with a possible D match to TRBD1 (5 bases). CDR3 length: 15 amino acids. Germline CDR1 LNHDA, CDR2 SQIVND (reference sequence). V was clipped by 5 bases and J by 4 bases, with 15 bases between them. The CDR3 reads CASSLRTGGNQPQHF. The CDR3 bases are TGTGCCAGTAGTTTGCGGACGGGGGGGAATCAGCCCCAGCATTTT.

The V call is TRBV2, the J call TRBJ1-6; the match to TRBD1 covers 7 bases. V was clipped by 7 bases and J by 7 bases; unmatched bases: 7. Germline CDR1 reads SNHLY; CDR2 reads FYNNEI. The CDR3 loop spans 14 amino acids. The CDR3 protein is CASTETGRNSPLHF. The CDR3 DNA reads TGTGCCAGCACCGAGACAGGGCGGAATTCACCCCTCCACTTT.

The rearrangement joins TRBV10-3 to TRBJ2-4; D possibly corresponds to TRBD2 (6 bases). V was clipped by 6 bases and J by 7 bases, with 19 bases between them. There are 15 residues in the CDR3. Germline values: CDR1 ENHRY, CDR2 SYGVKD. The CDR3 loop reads CAISPMEGGRNIQYF. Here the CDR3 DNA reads TGTGCCATCAGCCCCATGGAGGGCGGTAGGAACATTCAGTACTTC.

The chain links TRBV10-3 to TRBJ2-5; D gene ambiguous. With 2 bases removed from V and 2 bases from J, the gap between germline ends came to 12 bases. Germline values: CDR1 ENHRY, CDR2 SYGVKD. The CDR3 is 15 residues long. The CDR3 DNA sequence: TGTGCCATCAGTGAGCTTTCACCCCGGCAAGAGACCCAGTACTTC. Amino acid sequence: CAISELSPRQETQYF.

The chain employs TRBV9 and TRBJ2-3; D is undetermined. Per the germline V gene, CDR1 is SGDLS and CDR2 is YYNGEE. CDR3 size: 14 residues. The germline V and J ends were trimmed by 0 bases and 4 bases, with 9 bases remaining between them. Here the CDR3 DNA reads TGTGCCAGCAGCGTAGCCAGCGCCGCAGATACGCAGTATTTT. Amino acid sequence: CASSVASAADTQYF.

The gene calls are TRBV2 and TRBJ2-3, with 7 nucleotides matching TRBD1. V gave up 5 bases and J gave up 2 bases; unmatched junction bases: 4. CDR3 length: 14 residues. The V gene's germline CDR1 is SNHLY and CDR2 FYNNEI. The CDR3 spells CASSPQGYTDTQYF. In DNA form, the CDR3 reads TGTGCCAGCAGTCCACAGGGGTACACAGATACGCAGTATTTT.

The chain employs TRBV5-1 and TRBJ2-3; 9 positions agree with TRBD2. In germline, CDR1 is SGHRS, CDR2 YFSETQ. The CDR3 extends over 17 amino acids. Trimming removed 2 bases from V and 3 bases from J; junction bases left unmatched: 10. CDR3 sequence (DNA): TGCGCCAGCAGCTTAATAGCGGGGGCCCCCATGACAGATACGCAGTATTTT. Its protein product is CASSLIAGAPMTDTQYF.

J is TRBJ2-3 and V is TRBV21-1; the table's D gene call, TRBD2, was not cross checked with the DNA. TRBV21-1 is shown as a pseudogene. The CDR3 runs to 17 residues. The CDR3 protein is CASSKGREAELTDTQYF. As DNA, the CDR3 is TGTGCCAGCAGCAAAGGAAGAGAAGCGGAACTCACAGATACGCAGTATTTT.

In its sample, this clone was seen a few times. DNA for the CDR3: TGTGCCAGCAGCCCCGACAGGCTTGGTCAGCCCCAGCATTTT. Protein sequence: CASSPDRLGQPQHF. The rearrangement joins TRBV2 to TRBJ1-5; the D gene is possibly TRBD1 (6 bases). Trimming cost V 6 bases and J 6 bases, with 15 bases left between them. Germline V gene data show CDR1 as SNHLY and CDR2 as FYNNEI. The CDR3 spans 14 residues.

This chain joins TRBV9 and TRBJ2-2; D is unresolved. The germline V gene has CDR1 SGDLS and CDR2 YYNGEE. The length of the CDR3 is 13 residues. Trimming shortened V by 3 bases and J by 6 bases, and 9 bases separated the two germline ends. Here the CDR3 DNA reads TGTGCCAGCAGCGCCCTAGTGGCCGGGGAGCTGTTTTTT. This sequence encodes CASSALVAGELFF.

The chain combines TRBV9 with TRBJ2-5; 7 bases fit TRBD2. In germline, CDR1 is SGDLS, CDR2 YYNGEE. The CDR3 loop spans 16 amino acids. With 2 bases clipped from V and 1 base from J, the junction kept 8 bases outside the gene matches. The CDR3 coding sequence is TGTGCCAGCAGCGTCTGGACGGGAGGCCCCCAAGAGACCCAGTACTTC. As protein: CASSVWTGGPQETQYF.

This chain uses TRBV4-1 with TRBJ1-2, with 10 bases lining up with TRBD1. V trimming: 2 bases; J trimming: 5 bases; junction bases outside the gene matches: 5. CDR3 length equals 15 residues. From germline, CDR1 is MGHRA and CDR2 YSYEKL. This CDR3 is CASSQLGQGKYGYTF. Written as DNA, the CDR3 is TGCGCCAGCAGCCAATTGGGACAGGGGAAATATGGCTACACCTTC.

The CDR3 DNA reads as TGCAGTGCTGGGACAGAGCACCAGTACTTC. Translated: CSAGTEHQYF. This chain links TRBV20-1 with TRBJ2-4; TRBD1 matches at 7 bases. The trim removed 5 bases at V and 13 bases at J, leaving 5 bases unmatched. The germline V gene has CDR1 DFQATT and CDR2 SNEGSKA (reference sequence). The length of the CDR3 is 10 residues.

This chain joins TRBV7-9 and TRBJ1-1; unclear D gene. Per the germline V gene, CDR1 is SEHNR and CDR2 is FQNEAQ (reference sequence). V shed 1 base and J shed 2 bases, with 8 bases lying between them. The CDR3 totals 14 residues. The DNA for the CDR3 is TGTGCCAGCAGCTTAGTACGGGGTAACACTGAAGCTTTCTTT. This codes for CASSLVRGNTEAFF.

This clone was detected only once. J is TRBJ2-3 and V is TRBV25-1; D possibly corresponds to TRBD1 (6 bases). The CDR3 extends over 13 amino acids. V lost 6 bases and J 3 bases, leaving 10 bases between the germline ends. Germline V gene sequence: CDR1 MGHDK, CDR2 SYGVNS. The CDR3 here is CASRDRETDTQYF. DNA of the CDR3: TGTGCCAGCAGGGACAGAGAGACAGATACGCAGTATTTT.

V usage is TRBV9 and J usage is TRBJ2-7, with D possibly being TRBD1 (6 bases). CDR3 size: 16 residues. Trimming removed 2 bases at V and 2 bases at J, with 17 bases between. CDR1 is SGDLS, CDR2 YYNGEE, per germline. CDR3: CASSVTAGATTYEQYF. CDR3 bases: TGTGCCAGCAGCGTCACCGCAGGGGCCACTACCTACGAGCAGTACTTC.

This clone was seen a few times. The CDR3 DNA is TGTGCCATCAGTGAGGCCGTAGGGACAGCTGAGGGCTATGGCTACACCTTC. Encoded protein: CAISEAVGTAEGYGYTF. J is TRBJ1-2 and V is TRBV10-3; 7 bases are a match to TRBD1. The CDR3 extends over 17 amino acids. The J segment lost 4 bases and the V segment lost 2 bases, leaving 13 bases of the junction unmatched. Germline values: CDR1 ENHRY, CDR2 SYGVKD.

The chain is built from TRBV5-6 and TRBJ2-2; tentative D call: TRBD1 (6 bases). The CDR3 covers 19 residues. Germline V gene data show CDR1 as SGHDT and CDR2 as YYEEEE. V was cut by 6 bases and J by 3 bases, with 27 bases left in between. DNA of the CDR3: TGTGCCAGCACCCCAAGCCCCCCGGGACACGAGTCTTACACCGGGGAGCTGTTTTTT. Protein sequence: CASTPSPPGHESYTGELFF.

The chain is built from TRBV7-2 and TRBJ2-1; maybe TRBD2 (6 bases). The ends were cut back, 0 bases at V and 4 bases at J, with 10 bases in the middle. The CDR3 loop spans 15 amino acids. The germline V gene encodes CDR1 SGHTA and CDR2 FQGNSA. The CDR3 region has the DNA TGTGCCAGCAGCTTAGCTAGACTAGATTACAATGAGCAGTTCTTC. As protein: CASSLARLDYNEQFF.

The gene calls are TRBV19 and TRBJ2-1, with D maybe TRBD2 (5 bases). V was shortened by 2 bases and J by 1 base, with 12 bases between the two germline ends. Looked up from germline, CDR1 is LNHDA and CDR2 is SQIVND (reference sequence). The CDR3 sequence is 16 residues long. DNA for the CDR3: TGTGCCAGTAGTATAAGGGCAGGCGGGTCCTACAATGAGCAGTTCTTC. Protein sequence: CASSIRAGGSYNEQFF.

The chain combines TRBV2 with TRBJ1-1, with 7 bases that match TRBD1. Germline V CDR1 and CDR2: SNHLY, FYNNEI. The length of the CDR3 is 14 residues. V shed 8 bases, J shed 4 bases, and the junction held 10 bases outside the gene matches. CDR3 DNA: TGTGCCAGCCTACGACAGGGATTGGCCACTGAAGCTTTCTTT. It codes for CASLRQGLATEAFF.

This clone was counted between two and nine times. This CDR3 is CASTRSTDSYEQYF. In DNA, the CDR3 is TGCGCCAGCACCCGAAGCACAGACTCCTACGAGCAGTACTTC. The chain couples TRBV5-1 to TRBJ2-7; D remains ambiguous. V was cut by 6 bases and J by 0 bases, with 13 bases left in between. CDR1 and CDR2 from the germline V gene are SGHRS and YFSETQ. This CDR3 region has 14 residues.

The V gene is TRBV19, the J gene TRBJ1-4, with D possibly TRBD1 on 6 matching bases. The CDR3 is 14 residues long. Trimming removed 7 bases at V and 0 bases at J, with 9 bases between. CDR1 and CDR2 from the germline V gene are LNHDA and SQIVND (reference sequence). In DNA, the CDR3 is TGTGCCAGTAAACAGGGTCCAACTAATGAAAAACTGTTTTTT. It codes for CASKQGPTNEKLFF.

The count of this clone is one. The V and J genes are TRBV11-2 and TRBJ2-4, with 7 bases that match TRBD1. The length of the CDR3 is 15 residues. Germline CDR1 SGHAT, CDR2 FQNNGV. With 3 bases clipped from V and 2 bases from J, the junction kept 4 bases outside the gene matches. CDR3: CASSFDRASKNIQYF. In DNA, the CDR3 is TGTGCCAGCAGCTTCGACAGGGCATCCAAAAACATTCAGTACTTC.